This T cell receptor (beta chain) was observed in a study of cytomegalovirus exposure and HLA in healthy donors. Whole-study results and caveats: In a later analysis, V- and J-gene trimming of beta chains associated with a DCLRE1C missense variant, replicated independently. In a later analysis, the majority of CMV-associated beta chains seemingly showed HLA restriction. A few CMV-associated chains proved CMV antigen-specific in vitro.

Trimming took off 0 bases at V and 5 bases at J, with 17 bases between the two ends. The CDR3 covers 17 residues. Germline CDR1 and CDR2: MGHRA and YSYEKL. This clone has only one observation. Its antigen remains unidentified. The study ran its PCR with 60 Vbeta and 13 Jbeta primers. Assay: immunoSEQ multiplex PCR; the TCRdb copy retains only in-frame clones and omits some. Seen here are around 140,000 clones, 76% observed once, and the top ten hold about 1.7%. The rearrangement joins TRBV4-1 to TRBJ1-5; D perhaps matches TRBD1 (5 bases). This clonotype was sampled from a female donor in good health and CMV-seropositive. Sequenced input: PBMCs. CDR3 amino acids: CASSQDWGDGNYQPQHF. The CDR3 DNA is TGCGCCAGCAGCCAAGATTGGGGGGACGGAAACTATCAGCCCCAGCATTTT.